The clone carrying this T cell receptor (beta chain) turned up a few times. Assay: immunoSEQ multiplex PCR; the TCRdb copy retains only in-frame clones and omits some. The data hold about 230,000 clones, with more than 65% observed a single time. This sample is drawn from a study of control samples from healthy donors and cancer patients. V lost 0 bases and J 1 base, leaving 10 bases between the germline ends. The CDR3 sequence is 16 residues long. Germline V gene lookup returns CDR1 MGHRA and CDR2 YSYEKL. The chain couples TRBV4-1 to TRBJ1-3; no clear D gene. This sequence originates from an older woman with lung cancer. The sample taken for sequencing was PBMCs. CDR3 coding DNA: TGCGCCAGCAGCCAAGAACCCCTGAATTCTGGAAACACCATATATTTT. Its protein is CASSQEPLNSGNTIYF.